This T cell receptor beta chain was sequenced in a study of shared clonotypes between healthy human individuals. The unsorted PBMC replicate PCRs were performed with 300 ng DNA, some 30,000 T cell genomes. In the original workflow: Junction-only sequences produced by ImmunoSEQ had no quality scores, so filtering differed. The method was immunoSEQ multiplex PCR; TCRdb's version includes in-frame clones alone and lacks a portion of them. Clonal size and the V and J genes are those of that table, whereas D and trimming came from the DNA. The sample yields 400,000 to 500,000 clones, around 79% seen once. The germline gives CDR1 SNHLY, CDR2 FYNNEI. The CDR3 runs to 13 residues. The ends were cut back, 8 bases at V and 5 bases at J, with 12 bases in the middle. Donors were healthy HIV-negative adults without recently reported acute infections or vaccinations. Donors comprised only Caucasian adults living in Nashville, Tennessee.

The specimen was PBMCs. V and J are TRBV2 and TRBJ1-4; D gene uncertain. This TCR derives from a woman aged 40 to 55 in good health. Some clones in this sample may be carry-over from other donors' samples. CDR3 sequence reads: CASWVDPNEKLFF. CDR3 coding DNA: TGTGCCAGCTGGGTGGACCCCAATGAAAAACTGTTTTTT.